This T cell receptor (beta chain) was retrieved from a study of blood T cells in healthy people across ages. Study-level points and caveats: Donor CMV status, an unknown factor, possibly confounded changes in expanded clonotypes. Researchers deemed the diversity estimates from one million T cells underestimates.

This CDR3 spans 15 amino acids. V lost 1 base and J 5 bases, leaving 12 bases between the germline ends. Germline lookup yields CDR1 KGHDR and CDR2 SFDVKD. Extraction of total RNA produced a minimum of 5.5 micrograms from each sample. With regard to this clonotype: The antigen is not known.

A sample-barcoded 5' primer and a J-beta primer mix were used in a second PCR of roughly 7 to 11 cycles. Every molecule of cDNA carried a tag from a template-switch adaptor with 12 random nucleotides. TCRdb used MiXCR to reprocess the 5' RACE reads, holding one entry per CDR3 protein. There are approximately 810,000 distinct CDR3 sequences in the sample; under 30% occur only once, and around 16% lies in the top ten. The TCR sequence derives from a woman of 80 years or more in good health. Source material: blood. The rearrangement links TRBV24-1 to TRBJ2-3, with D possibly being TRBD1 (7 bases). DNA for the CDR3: TGTGCCACCAGTGATTTTGGGCAGGGGGGAGATACGCAGTATTTT. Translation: CATSDFGQGGDTQYF.